These T cell receptor beta chains were read from a single sample in a study of PD-L1 blockade in urothelial cancer. Here immunoSEQ multiplex PCR was the method, and the copy in TCRdb shows in-frame clones only, minus some. The repertoire holds just under 65,000 clones, with roughly four fifths as singletons. The specimen comprised PBMCs, sampled around atezolizumab (anti-PD-L1) treatment. These receptors all come from a man aged 70-80 years with urothelial cancer. Each CDR3 is given with its conserved first and last residue. The order of the fields is CDR3 length, V gene, J gene, D gene, clone size, CDR3 DNA, CDR3 protein. The D gene is left open where the match is weak. For some rows the clone size is stated as once, few or many, or as a class when expanded; others skip it.

length: 15
V: TRBV7-9
J: TRBJ1-2
D: TRBD1
size: NA
DNA: TGTGCCAGCAGTCTGGGGGGGCTCGGACAGGGTGGCTACACCTTC
CDR3: CASSLGGLGQGGYTF

length: 13
V: TRBV7-8
J: TRBJ1-1
D: NA
size: NA
DNA: TGTGCCAGCAGCTTAGACAGGGTCACTGAAGCTTTCTTT
CDR3: CASSLDRVTEAFF

length: 15
V: TRBV28
J: TRBJ1-5
D: TRBD1
size: NA
DNA: TGTGCCAGCAGATCAGGGGGACGGAGCAATCAGCCCCAGCATTTT
CDR3: CASRSGGRSNQPQHF

length: 13
V: TRBV27
J: TRBJ1-2
D: NA
size: NA
DNA: TGTGCCAGCAGTCAACCGGGACAACCGGCTTGGACCTTC
CDR3: CASSQPGQPAWTF

length: 15
V: TRBV29-1
J: TRBJ2-2
D: NA
size: once
DNA: TGCAGCGTTACTGCAGGGGCCTCGAACACCGGGGAGCTGTTTTTT
CDR3: CSVTAGASNTGELFF

length: 15
V: TRBV7-9
J: TRBJ1-1
D: NA
size: NA
DNA: TGTGCCAGCAGCCTGGGACAAGGGGCGAACACTGAAGCTTTCTTT
CDR3: CASSLGQGANTEAFF

length: 16
V: TRBV5-1
J: TRBJ2-7
D: NA
size: NA
DNA: TGCGCCAGCAGCTTTGCCGGGACACTGAGCTCCTACGAGCAGTACTTC
CDR3: CASSFAGTLSSYEQYF

length: 18
V: TRBV7-2
J: TRBJ2-3
D: NA
size: NA
DNA: TGTGCCAGCAGCTTCACCCTTAGCGGCCTTAGAGGCACAGATACGCAGTATTTT
CDR3: CASSFTLSGLRGTDTQYF

length: 16
V: TRBV4-3
J: TRBJ2-3
D: TRBD2
size: NA
DNA: TGCGCCAGCAGCCCGGAACCAGCGGGAGGTGCAGATACGCAGTATTTT
CDR3: CASSPEPAGGADTQYF

length: 14
V: TRBV10-3
J: TRBJ2-7
D: NA
size: NA
DNA: TGTGCCATCAGTGAGTCTAAAGCGGCCTACGAGCAGTACTTC
CDR3: CAISESKAAYEQYF

length: 11
V: TRBV6-5
J: TRBJ1-1
D: TRBD1
size: NA
DNA: TGTGCCACCAGCAGGGGGCCTGAAGCTTTCTTT
CDR3: CATSRGPEAFF

length: 15
V: TRBV4-1
J: TRBJ1-2
D: NA
size: NA
DNA: TGCGCCAGCAGCCCGCTACAGGGAGCGTTGGCTTTGCGCACCTTC
CDR3: CASSPLQGALALRTF

length: 15
V: TRBV19
J: TRBJ1-2
D: NA
size: NA
DNA: TGTGCCAGTAGGCCCTCCACGGTGAGGGCTAGGGGCTACACCTTC
CDR3: CASRPSTVRARGYTF

length: 16
V: TRBV5-1
J: TRBJ2-2
D: TRBD1
size: NA
DNA: TGCGCCACCGGGACAGGGGCACTTACGAACACCGGGGAGCTGTTTTTT
CDR3: CATGTGALTNTGELFF

length: 15
V: TRBV19
J: TRBJ2-3
D: NA
size: NA
DNA: TGTGCCAGTAGTTCCCCCGCTGGAGACCCAGATACGCAGTATTTT
CDR3: CASSSPAGDPDTQYF

length: 19
V: TRBV10-2
J: TRBJ2-3
D: NA
size: NA
DNA: TGCGCCAGCAGTGAAATTGGGTTACAGAGGGAGGTTCCTCCAGATACGCAGTATTTT
CDR3: CASSEIGLQREVPPDTQYF

length: 13
V: TRBV19
J: TRBJ1-1
D: NA
size: few
DNA: TGTGCCAGCACGGGACATCTGAACACTGAAGCTTTCTTT
CDR3: CASTGHLNTEAFF

length: 15
V: TRBV9
J: TRBJ2-7
D: NA
size: NA
DNA: TGTGCCAGCAGCGTTCTAGGGCAGGGGAATGACGAGCAGTACTTC
CDR3: CASSVLGQGNDEQYF

length: 13
V: TRBV11-1
J: TRBJ2-7
D: NA
size: few
DNA: TGTGCCAGCAGCCCCGGGATCACCTACGAGCAGTACTTC
CDR3: CASSPGITYEQYF

length: 16
V: TRBV9
J: TRBJ2-1
D: NA
size: medium-sized
DNA: TGTGCCAGCAGCGTAGGGACTGGGTCCCTCTACAATGAGCAGTTCTTC
CDR3: CASSVGTGSLYNEQFF

length: 13
V: TRBV27
J: TRBJ2-7
D: NA
size: few
DNA: TGTGCCAGCAGTCCGGGACAATCCTACGAGCAGTACTTC
CDR3: CASSPGQSYEQYF

length: 16
V: TRBV4-2
J: TRBJ1-5
D: TRBD1
size: NA
DNA: TGTGCCAGCAGCCAAACTCAGGGGGGAAGCAATCAGCCCCAGCATTTT
CDR3: CASSQTQGGSNQPQHF

length: 19
V: TRBV27
J: TRBJ2-2
D: TRBD1
size: NA
DNA: TGTGCCAGCAGTCCGATGACAGGGGCCGAAATCGCCGGAGGCAGGGAGCTGTTTTTT
CDR3: CASSPMTGAEIAGGRELFF